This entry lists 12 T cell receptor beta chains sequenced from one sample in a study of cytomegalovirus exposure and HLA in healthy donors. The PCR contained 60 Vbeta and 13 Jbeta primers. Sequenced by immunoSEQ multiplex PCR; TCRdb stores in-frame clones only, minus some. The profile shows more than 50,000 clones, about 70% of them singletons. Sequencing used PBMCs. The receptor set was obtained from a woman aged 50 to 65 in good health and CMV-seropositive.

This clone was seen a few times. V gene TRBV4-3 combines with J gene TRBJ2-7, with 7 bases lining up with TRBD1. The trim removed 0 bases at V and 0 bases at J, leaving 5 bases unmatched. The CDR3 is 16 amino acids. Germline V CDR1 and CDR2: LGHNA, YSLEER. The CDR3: CASSQDRTGSSYEQYF. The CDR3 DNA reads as TGCGCCAGCAGCCAAGATCGGACAGGCAGCTCCTACGAGCAGTACTTC.

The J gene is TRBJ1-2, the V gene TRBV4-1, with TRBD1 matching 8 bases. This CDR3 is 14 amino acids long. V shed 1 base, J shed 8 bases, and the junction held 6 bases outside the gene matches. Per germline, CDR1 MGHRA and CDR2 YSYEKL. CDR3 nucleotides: TGCGCCAGCAGCCAAGTTAACAGGGGGAGCGGCTACACCTTC. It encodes CASSQVNRGSGYTF.

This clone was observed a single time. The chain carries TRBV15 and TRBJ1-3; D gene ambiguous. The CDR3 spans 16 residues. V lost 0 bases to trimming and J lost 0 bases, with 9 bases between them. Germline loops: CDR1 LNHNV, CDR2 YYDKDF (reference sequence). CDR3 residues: CATSREVGDSGNTIYF. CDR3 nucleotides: TGTGCCACCAGCAGAGAAGTCGGGGACTCTGGAAACACCATATATTTT.

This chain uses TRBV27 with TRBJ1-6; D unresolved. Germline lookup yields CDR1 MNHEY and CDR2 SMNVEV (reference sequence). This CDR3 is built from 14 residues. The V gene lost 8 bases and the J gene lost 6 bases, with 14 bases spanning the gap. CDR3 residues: CASPIRGFNSPLHF. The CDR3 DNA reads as TGTGCCAGCCCTATACGAGGGTTTAATTCACCCCTCCACTTT.

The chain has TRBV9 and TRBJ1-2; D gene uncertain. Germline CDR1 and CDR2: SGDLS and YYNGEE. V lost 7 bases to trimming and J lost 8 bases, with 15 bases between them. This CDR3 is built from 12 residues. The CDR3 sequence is CASRATAGGYTF. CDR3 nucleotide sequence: TGTGCCAGCCGCGCCACAGCTGGGGGCTACACCTTC.

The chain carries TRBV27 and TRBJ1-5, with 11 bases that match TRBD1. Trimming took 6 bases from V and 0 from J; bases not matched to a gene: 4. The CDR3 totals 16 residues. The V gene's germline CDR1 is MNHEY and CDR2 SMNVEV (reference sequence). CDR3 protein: CASRGQGVYSNQPQHF. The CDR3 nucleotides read TGTGCCAGCAGGGGACAGGGGGTTTATAGCAATCAGCCCCAGCATTTT.

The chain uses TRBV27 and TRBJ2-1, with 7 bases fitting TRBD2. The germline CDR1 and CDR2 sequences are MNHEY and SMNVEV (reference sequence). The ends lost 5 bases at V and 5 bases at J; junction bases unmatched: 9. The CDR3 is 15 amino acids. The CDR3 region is CASSGRTSRNNEQFF. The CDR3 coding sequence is TGTGCCAGCAGTGGACGGACTAGTAGGAACAATGAGCAGTTCTTC.

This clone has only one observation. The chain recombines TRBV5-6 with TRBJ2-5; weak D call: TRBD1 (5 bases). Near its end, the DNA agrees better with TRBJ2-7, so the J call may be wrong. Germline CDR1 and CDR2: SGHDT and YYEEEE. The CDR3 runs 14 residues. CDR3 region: CASSFGAASYEQYF. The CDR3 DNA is TGTGCCAGCAGCTTTGGGGCAGCATCCTACGAGCAGTACTTC.

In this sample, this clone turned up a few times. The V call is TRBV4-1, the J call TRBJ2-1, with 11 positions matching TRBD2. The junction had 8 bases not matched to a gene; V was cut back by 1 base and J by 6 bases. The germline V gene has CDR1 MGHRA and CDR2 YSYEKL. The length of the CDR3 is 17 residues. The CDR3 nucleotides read TGCGCCAGCAGCCAAGCCGAAACTAGCGGGGGCCGCAATGAGCAGTTCTTC. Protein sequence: CASSQAETSGGRNEQFF.

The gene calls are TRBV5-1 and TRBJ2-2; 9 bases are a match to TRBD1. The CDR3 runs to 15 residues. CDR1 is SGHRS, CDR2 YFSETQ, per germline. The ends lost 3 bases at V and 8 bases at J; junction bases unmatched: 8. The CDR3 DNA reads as TGCGCCAGCAGCTCAGGGACAGGGCGCGGAGGGGAGCTGTTTTTT. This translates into CASSSGTGRGGELFF.

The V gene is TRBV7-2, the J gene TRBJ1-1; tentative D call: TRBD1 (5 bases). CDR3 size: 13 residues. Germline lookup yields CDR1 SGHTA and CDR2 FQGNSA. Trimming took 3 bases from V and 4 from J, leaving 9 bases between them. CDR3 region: CASSLTVTTEAFF. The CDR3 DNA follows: TGTGCCAGCAGCTTGACAGTTACCACTGAAGCTTTCTTT.

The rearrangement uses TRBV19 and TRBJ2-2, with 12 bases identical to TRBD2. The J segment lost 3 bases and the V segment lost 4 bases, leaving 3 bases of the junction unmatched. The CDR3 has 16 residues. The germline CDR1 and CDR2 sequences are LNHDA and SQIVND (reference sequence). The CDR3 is CASSTGTSGYTGELFF. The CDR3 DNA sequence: TGTGCCAGTAGTACGGGGACTAGCGGGTACACCGGGGAGCTGTTTTTT.